This T cell receptor beta chain is drawn from a study of blood T cell repertoires in COVID-19. Across the study: Spain, Italy and the United States supplied samples that represented acute and convalescent COVID-19. T cells, B-cell-depleted T cells, or PBMCs supplied cDNA or gDNA.

In the authors' workflow: Reference gene primers were amplified, and this amplification served to estimate nucleated cell counts. Sequenced by immunoSEQ multiplex PCR; TCRdb stores in-frame clones only, minus some. That table gives V, J and clone size, and the DNA gave D and trimming. The data show about 360,000 clones, roughly 80% seen once. This CDR3 is 17 amino acids long. Germline CDR1 is SGHAT and CDR2 is FQNNGV. V lost 5 bases, J lost 4 bases, and 18 bases lay in between. The TCR was taken from a human donor with acute or convalescent COVID-19. The donor label of this sample is uncertain. V gene TRBV11-2 combines with J gene TRBJ2-6; D is perhaps TRBD2 (5 bases). The sequenced sample consisted of peripheral blood. Written as DNA, the CDR3 is TGTGCCAGCAGCCTGTACCGGGGATCCCAAGGGGCCAACGTCCTGACTTTC. Amino acid sequence: CASSLYRGSQGANVLTF.